A single sample gave rise to the 14 T cell receptor beta chains below, sequenced in a study of blood T cell repertoires in COVID-19. Sequencing was performed with immunoSEQ multiplex PCR; in TCRdb, only in-frame clones are kept and a portion is missing. The data show under 200,000 clones, over 70% seen once. Specimen: peripheral blood. These receptors all come from a woman older than 75 with active or convalescent COVID-19.

In this sample, this clone turned up a few times. This chain connects TRBV30 to TRBJ1-2, with D possibly being TRBD1 (5 bases). V was clipped by 2 bases and J by 6 bases, with 10 bases between them. Germline CDR1 GTSNPN, CDR2 SVGIG (reference sequence). The CDR3 runs to 12 residues. CDR3 bases: TGTGCCTGGAGTACCAGGGTGGATGGCTACACCTTC. This sequence encodes CAWSTRVDGYTF.

The rearrangement uses TRBV19 and TRBJ2-5; TRBD1 matches at 9 bases. The CDR3 length is 15 residues. Trimming took 2 bases from V and 4 from J; bases not matched to a gene: 5. Germline V gene sequence: CDR1 LNHDA, CDR2 SQIVND (reference sequence). CDR3 sequence: CASSISTGGTETQYF. Written as DNA, the CDR3 is TGTGCCAGTAGTATATCGACAGGGGGTACAGAGACCCAGTACTTC.

This clone was detected once. The chain uses TRBV19 and TRBJ2-2, with D perhaps TRBD1 (5 bases). CDR3 length: 14 residues. The V end lost 3 bases, the J end lost 1 base, and 6 bases lay between the germline ends. Germline V gene data show CDR1 as LNHDA and CDR2 as SQIVND (reference sequence). This chain's CDR3 is CASSITGNTGELFF. The CDR3 DNA sequence: TGTGCCAGTAGTATTACAGGGAACACCGGGGAGCTGTTTTTT. Full variable domain (remainder filled in from reference TRBV19 and TRBJ2-2): DGGITQSPKYLFRKEGQNVTLSCEQNLNHDAMYWYRQDPGQGLRLIYYSQIVNDFQKGDIAEGYSVSREKKESFPLTVTSAQKNPTAFYLCASSITGNTGELFFGEGSRLTVL.

The chain employs TRBV11-3 and TRBJ2-7; 10 bases fit TRBD2. CDR3 size: 18 residues. Per germline, CDR1 SGHNT and CDR2 YENEEA. The trim removed 3 bases at V and 6 bases at J, leaving 17 bases unmatched. In DNA, the CDR3 is TGTGCCAGCAGCTTCGGACAAAGCGGGGGGGTAGATTTCGGCGAGCAGTACTTC. Encoded protein: CASSFGQSGGVDFGEQYF.

The chain is built from TRBV12-5 and TRBJ2-2; 8 nucleotides match TRBD1. Germline CDR1 is LGHNT and CDR2 is FRNRAP. The trim removed 2 bases at V and 1 base at J, leaving 3 bases unmatched. The CDR3 runs to 16 residues. CDR3 DNA: TGTGCTAGTGGTTTGCTTGGGACAGGGAACACCGGGGAGCTGTTTTTT. Amino acids: CASGLLGTGNTGELFF.

The table lists this clone with a count of one. This chain joins TRBV29-1 and TRBJ2-1; perhaps TRBD1 as D (5 bases). CDR3 length equals 12 residues. Trimming pared 5 bases from V and 3 bases from J, leaving 8 bases between. Germline CDR1 and CDR2: SQVTM and ANQGSEA. The CDR3 here is CSVSDSYNEQFF. The CDR3 DNA sequence: TGCAGCGTTTCCGACAGCTACAATGAGCAGTTCTTC.

J is TRBJ2-3 and V is TRBV3-1 (or the pseudogene TRBV3-2); 8 nucleotides align to TRBD1. Germline-derived CDR1 and CDR2 are LGHDT and YNNKEL (reference sequence). The V gene end was trimmed by 1 base and the J gene end by 0 bases; junction bases not matched to a gene: 9. CDR3 length equals 18 residues. The CDR3 DNA reads TGTGCCAGCAGCCAAGCCCATCTTAGGACAGGGAGCACAGATACGCAGTATTTT. It is translated as CASSQAHLRTGSTDTQYF.

The sample holds a few counts of this clone. The chain is built from TRBV5-6 and TRBJ1-4, with TRBD1 matching 7 bases. The CDR3 consists of 15 residues. Germline CDR1 and CDR2: SGHDT and YYEEEE. After removal of 0 bases from V and 8 bases from J, the junction contained 7 bases not matched to a gene. The CDR3: CASSLGDREVEKLFF. The CDR3 coding sequence is TGTGCCAGCAGCTTGGGAGACAGGGAGGTCGAAAAACTGTTTTTT. Full variable domain (missing parts from reference TRBV5-6 and TRBJ1-4): DAGVTQSPTHLIKTRGQQVTLRCSPKSGHDTVSWYQQALGQGPQFIFQYYEEEERQRGNFPDRFSGHQFPNYSSELNVNALLLGDSALYLCASSLGDREVEKLFFGSGTQLSVL.

Details on this clone: Other DNA sequences from this sample encode an identical CDR3 as well. The chain couples TRBV11-2 to TRBJ2-2, with TRBD1 identical over 7 bases. The CDR3 covers 15 residues. V lost 0 bases and J lost 5; bases outside the gene matches: 3. CDR1 and CDR2 (germline): SGHAT, FQNNGV. CDR3 nucleotide sequence: TGTGCCAGCAGCTTAGAAGGGGGCGTAACCGGGGAGCTGTTTTTT. As protein: CASSLEGGVTGELFF.

The chain uses TRBV29-1 and TRBJ2-7, with D maybe TRBD1 (5 bases). The CDR3 contains 13 residues. Germline V gene lookup returns CDR1 SQVTM and CDR2 ANQGSEA. Trimming cost V 3 bases and J 1 base, with 10 bases left between them. The CDR3 DNA sequence: TGCAGCGTTGAGGATTCAGGGTCCTACGAGCAGTACTTC. It is translated as CSVEDSGSYEQYF.

This chain connects TRBV6-2 or TRBV6-3 to TRBJ1-2, with 9 bases that match TRBD1. J gave up 2 bases and V 0 bases, and 4 bases lay outside the gene matches. This CDR3 has 16 amino acids. Germline CDR1 MNHEY, CDR2 SVGEGT. The DNA of the CDR3 is TGTGCCAGCAGTTACTCAGGGACAGGGACGAACTATGGCTACACCTTC. Translating it yields CASSYSGTGTNYGYTF.

The chain carries TRBV3-1 (or the pseudogene TRBV3-2) and TRBJ2-4, with D possibly TRBD2 on 6 matching bases. Trimming stripped 4 bases from V and 0 bases from J, with 16 bases between. The length of the CDR3 is 17 residues. Germline V gene sequence: CDR1 LGHDT, CDR2 YNNKEL (reference sequence). As DNA, the CDR3 is TGTGCCAGCAGCCGATCGGGGGATCTCCTAGCCAAAAACATTCAGTACTTC. Its translation: CASSRSGDLLAKNIQYF.

The V and J genes are TRBV6-2 or TRBV6-3 and TRBJ2-7; 11 nucleotides line up with TRBD2. This CDR3 region has 16 residues. CDR1 and CDR2 (germline): MNHEY, SVGEGT. Trimming cost V 4 bases and J 7 bases; bases outside gene matches: 12. The CDR3 protein is CASSSSLAGGPREQYF. CDR3 DNA sequence: TGTGCCAGCAGTTCTTCCTTAGCGGGGGGGCCGCGAGAGCAGTACTTC.

The gene calls are TRBV9 and TRBJ2-2; D perhaps matches TRBD1 (6 bases). The germline gives CDR1 SGDLS, CDR2 YYNGEE. Between the trimmed V and J ends, which lost 1 base and 3 bases, there was a span of 16 bases. The CDR3 loop spans 17 amino acids. The CDR3 sequence is CASSVLQGLGDTGELFF. CDR3 in DNA: TGTGCCAGCAGCGTACTACAGGGATTGGGGGACACCGGGGAGCTGTTTTTT. The whole variable domain, filled in from reference TRBV9 and TRBJ2-2, reads DSGVTQTPKHLITATGQRVTLRCSPRSGDLSVYWYQQSLDQGLQFLIQYYNGEERAKGNILERFSAQQFPDLHSELNLSSLELGDSALYFCASSVLQGLGDTGELFFGEGSRLTVL.